Shown below are 2 T cell receptor beta chains from a single sample sequenced in a study of OX40 agonist ivuxolimab in advanced cancers. The library was produced with the immunoSEQ multiplex PCR assay. TCRdb took over this immuneACCESS table, retaining in-frame rearrangements with V and J assigned. Such tables are incomplete; in checked studies, under half of the missing clones stem from an unresolved V gene, and the remainder is unexplained. The sample includes 45,000 to 55,000 clones, with around 81% observed a single time. Of the sample, approximately 6.5% falls within the top ten clones. The sequencing used CD4+ or CD8+ T cells sorted from blood, collected in a trial of the OX40 agonist ivuxolimab. All receptors come from an adult with an advanced solid tumor such as melanoma, head and neck, liver or kidney cancer.

The rearrangement joins TRBV5-6 to TRBJ1-2; TRBD1 might be the D (5 bases). This CDR3 contains 13 residues. V gave up 2 bases and J gave up 5 bases, with 10 bases separating them. Germline V CDR1 and CDR2: SGHDT, YYEEEE. The CDR3 coding sequence is TGTGCCAGCAGCTTAGAGGGGTTGTATGGCTACACCTTC. As protein: CASSLEGLYGYTF.

V and J are TRBV4-1 and TRBJ1-5; D is perhaps TRBD1 (5 bases). Germline V gives CDR1 MGHRA, CDR2 YSYEKL. V was clipped by 3 bases and J by 0 bases, with 9 bases between them. The CDR3 length is 15 residues. As DNA, the CDR3 is TGCGCCAGCAGCCACGGGGACGTTAGCAATCAGCCCCAGCATTTT. This gives the protein CASSHGDVSNQPQHF.